This T cell receptor (beta chain) was sequenced during a study of T-cell memory formation after mild COVID-19. This clonotype was detected only a few times. TCRdb fed the 5' RACE reads into MiXCR, producing one record per CDR3 protein. The table records roughly 240,000 distinct CDR3 sequences, under 20% of them present only once. CDR1 is SGHTA and CDR2 is FQGNSA in the germline V gene. This CDR3 is built from 14 residues. Trimming cost V 10 bases and J 4 bases, with 19 bases left between them. V usage is TRBV7-2 and J usage is TRBJ1-2; D gene ambiguous. Sequenced material: PBMCs or a T cell subset sorted from them (not recorded which). The sequence was collected from a man younger than 35 who had mild COVID-19 (a few samples of this study predate the infection). Cell type and time point are not known. CDR3 amino acids: CATDSGQAGYGYTF. CDR3 DNA sequence: TGTGCCACCGATAGTGGGCAGGCGGGCTATGGCTACACCTTC.